This is a list of T cell receptor beta chains from one sample in a study of cytotoxic CD8 clonotypes in ibrutinib-treated CLL. TCRdb's copy holds only in-frame clones and misses some; the assay was immunoSEQ multiplex PCR. The sample contains some 200,000 clones, more than 75% of which appear only once. The specimen comprised PBMCs, sampled after 12 months of ibrutinib treatment. These receptors all come from a human donor with chronic lymphocytic leukemia. The CDR3 runs from the conserved cysteine through the conserved F or W. The order of the fields is D gene, V gene, J gene, CDR3 length, clone size, CDR3 protein, CDR3 DNA. The D gene is left open where the match is weak. Not every row has a clone size; where given, it reads once, few, many or a size class.

D: .; V: TRBV14; J: TRBJ1-6; length: 16; size: once; CDR3: CASSHHVRGYNSPLHF; DNA: TGTGCCAGCAGCCACCACGTCAGGGGCTATAATTCACCCCTCCACTTT
D: TRBD2; V: TRBV6-5; J: TRBJ2-3; length: 16; size: .; CDR3: CASSYALAGVTDTQYF; DNA: TGTGCCAGCAGTTACGCGCTAGCGGGGGTCACAGATACGCAGTATTTT
D: TRBD2; V: TRBV7-3; J: TRBJ2-7; length: 15; size: .; CDR3: CASSPAGASSYEQYF; DNA: TGTGCCAGCAGCCCAGCGGGGGCCAGCTCCTACGAGCAGTACTTC
D: TRBD2; V: TRBV9; J: TRBJ2-5; length: 17; size: .; CDR3: CASSVGLIAGVGETQYF; DNA: TGTGCCAGCAGCGTAGGGTTAATAGCGGGAGTAGGAGAGACCCAGTACTTC
D: TRBD1; V: TRBV14; J: TRBJ2-2; length: 15; size: .; CDR3: CASSQGQGYTGELFF; DNA: TGTGCCAGCAGCCAGGGACAGGGATACACCGGGGAGCTGTTTTTT
D: TRBD2; V: TRBV2; J: TRBJ2-1; length: 13; size: .; CDR3: CASSPTSGSAPFF; DNA: TGTGCCAGCAGCCCGACTAGCGGGAGTGCCCCGTTCTTC
D: TRBD1; V: TRBV10-3; J: TRBJ2-7; length: 15; size: .; CDR3: CAISGGTGGLYEQYF; DNA: TGTGCCATCAGTGGCGGGACAGGGGGTTTGTACGAGCAGTACTTC
D: .; V: TRBV5-1; J: TRBJ2-6; length: 14; size: few; CDR3: CASSHPAGANVLTF; DNA: TGCGCCAGCAGCCACCCTGCTGGGGCCAACGTCCTGACTTTC
D: TRBD2; V: TRBV5-1; J: TRBJ2-1; length: 15; size: .; CDR3: CASSLSLAGAGEQFF; DNA: TGCGCCAGCAGCTTGTCTCTAGCGGGGGCCGGAGAGCAGTTCTTC
D: .; V: TRBV7-3; J: TRBJ1-1; length: 14; size: .; CDR3: CASSPQGGDTEAFF; DNA: TGTGCCAGCAGCCCACAGGGAGGGGACACTGAAGCTTTCTTT
D: .; V: TRBV11-3; J: TRBJ2-3; length: 13; size: .; CDR3: CASSLRGTDTQYF; DNA: TGTGCCAGCAGCTTACGCGGAACAGATACGCAGTATTTT
D: TRBD1; V: TRBV6-6; J: TRBJ1-2; length: 15; size: once; CDR3: CASRQGQDRGYGYTF; DNA: TGTGCCAGCAGACAGGGACAGGACCGGGGCTATGGCTACACCTTC
D: TRBD1; V: TRBV5-1; J: TRBJ1-1; length: 15; size: .; CDR3: CASSALGGGQTEAFF; DNA: TGCGCCAGCAGCGCCCTTGGAGGGGGCCAGACTGAAGCTTTCTTT
D: .; V: TRBV6-5; J: TRBJ2-2; length: 14; size: .; CDR3: CATQGSGSTGELFF; DNA: TGTGCCACACAGGGGAGCGGGAGTACCGGGGAGCTGTTTTTT
D: .; V: TRBV7-6; J: TRBJ2-6; length: 14; size: once; CDR3: CASSIGLGANVLTF; DNA: TGTGCCAGCTCAATCGGATTGGGGGCCAACGTCCTGACTTTC
D: .; V: TRBV15; J: TRBJ2-3; length: 15; size: .; CDR3: CATSRDRDISDTQYF; DNA: TGTGCCACCAGCAGAGACCGGGACATCTCCGATACGCAGTATTTT
D: .; V: TRBV9; J: TRBJ1-5; length: 14; size: .; CDR3: CASSVGGSNQPQHF; DNA: TGTGCCAGCAGCGTAGGGGGGAGCAATCAGCCCCAGCATTTT
D: .; V: TRBV2; J: TRBJ2-3; length: 13; size: .; CDR3: CASRGASTDTQYF; DNA: TGTGCCAGCAGGGGGGCCTCCACAGATACGCAGTATTTT
D: .; V: TRBV11-3; J: TRBJ2-7; length: 12; size: .; CDR3: CASSLGGGKQYF; DNA: TGTGCCAGCAGCCTCGGCGGGGGCAAGCAGTACTTC
D: .; V: TRBV13; J: TRBJ2-1; length: 12; size: .; CDR3: CASSLAGNEQFF; DNA: TGTGCCAGCAGCTTAGCCGGCAATGAGCAGTTCTTC
D: .; V: TRBV5-4; J: TRBJ1-1; length: 16; size: .; CDR3: CASSLEVGGSGTEAFF; DNA: TGTGCCAGCAGCTTGGAGGTGGGGGGCTCGGGCACTGAAGCTTTCTTT
D: TRBD1; V: TRBV30; J: TRBJ1-3; length: 15; size: .; CDR3: CAWSHQQGAGNTIYF; DNA: TGTGCCTGGAGCCACCAACAGGGGGCTGGAAACACCATATATTTT
D: .; V: TRBV5-8; J: TRBJ1-2; length: 14; size: .; CDR3: CASSLDGVPGGYTF; DNA: TGTGCCAGCAGCTTGGACGGGGTACCGGGTGGCTACACCTTC
D: TRBD1; V: TRBV5-4; J: TRBJ1-1; length: 18; size: .; CDR3: CASSRVGWQGAGNTEAFF; DNA: TGTGCCAGCAGCCGGGTGGGATGGCAGGGGGCCGGGAACACTGAAGCTTTCTTT
D: .; V: TRBV6-1; J: TRBJ2-1; length: 15; size: .; CDR3: CASRLSLLTHNEQFF; DNA: TGTGCCAGTCGGCTTTCCCTCCTTACACACAATGAGCAGTTCTTC
D: .; V: TRBV29-1; J: TRBJ2-1; length: 16; size: .; CDR3: CSVQMGELRRLNEQFF; DNA: TGCAGCGTCCAAATGGGGGAGTTGCGGAGACTCAATGAGCAGTTCTTC
D: .; V: TRBV27; J: TRBJ1-4; length: 16; size: .; CDR3: CASSLSGGRGFDKLFF; DNA: TGTGCCAGCAGTTTATCAGGCGGCAGGGGATTCGATAAACTGTTTTTT
D: .; V: TRBV9; J: TRBJ2-1; length: 15; size: .; CDR3: CASSDQGGSYNEQFF; DNA: TGTGCCAGCAGCGATCAGGGGGGCTCCTACAATGAGCAGTTCTTC
D: .; V: TRBV27; J: TRBJ2-7; length: 11; size: .; CDR3: CASSSRAEQYF; DNA: TGTGCCAGCAGTTCTCGGGCAGAGCAGTACTTC